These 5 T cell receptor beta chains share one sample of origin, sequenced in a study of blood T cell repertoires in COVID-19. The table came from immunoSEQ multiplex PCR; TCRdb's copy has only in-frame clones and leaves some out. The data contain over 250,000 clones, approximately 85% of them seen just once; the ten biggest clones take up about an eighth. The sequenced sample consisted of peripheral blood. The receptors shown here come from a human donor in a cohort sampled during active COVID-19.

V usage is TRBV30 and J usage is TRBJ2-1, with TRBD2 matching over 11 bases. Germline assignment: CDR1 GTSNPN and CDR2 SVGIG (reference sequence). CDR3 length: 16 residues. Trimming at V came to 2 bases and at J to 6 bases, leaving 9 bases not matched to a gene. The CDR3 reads CAWSLRLAGGINEQFF. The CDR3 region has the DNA TGTGCCTGGAGTTTGCGATTAGCGGGAGGGATCAATGAGCAGTTCTTC. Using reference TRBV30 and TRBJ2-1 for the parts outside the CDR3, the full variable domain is SQTIHQWPATLVQPVGSPLSLECTVEGTSNPNLYWYRQAAGRGLQLLFYSVGIGQISSEVPQNLSASRPQDRQFILSSKKLLLSDSGFYLCAWSLRLAGGINEQFFGPGTRLTVL.

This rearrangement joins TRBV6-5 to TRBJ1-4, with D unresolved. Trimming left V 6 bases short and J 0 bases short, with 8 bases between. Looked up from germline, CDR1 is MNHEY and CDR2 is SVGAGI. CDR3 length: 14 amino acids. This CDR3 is CASSDITTNEKLFF. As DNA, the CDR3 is TGTGCCAGCAGCGACATCACAACTAATGAAAAACTGTTTTTT.

The CDR3: CASSPEGAGSSGANVLTF. The CDR3 coding sequence is TGTGCCAGCTCACCCGAGGGGGCGGGTAGCTCTGGGGCCAACGTCCTGACTTTC. The chain combines TRBV18 with TRBJ2-6; 7 bases line up with TRBD1. After removal of 3 bases from V and 0 bases from J, the junction contained 8 bases not matched to a gene. The CDR3 has 18 amino acids. Germline V CDR1 and CDR2: KGHSH, LQKENI.

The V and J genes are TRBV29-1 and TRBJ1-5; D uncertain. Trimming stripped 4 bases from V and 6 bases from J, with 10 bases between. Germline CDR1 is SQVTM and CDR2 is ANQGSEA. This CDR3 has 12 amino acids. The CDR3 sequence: CSVGARGQPQHF. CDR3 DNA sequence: TGCAGCGTTGGTGCTCGGGGTCAGCCCCAGCATTTT.

This CDR3 reads CASSLIAGTGVRGQFF. CDR3 nucleotide sequence: TGTGCCAGCAGCTTAATAGCCGGGACAGGGGTCCGGGGGCAGTTCTTC. This chain links TRBV7-9 with TRBJ2-1; 10 bases are a match to TRBD1. Germline assignment: CDR1 SEHNR and CDR2 FQNEAQ (reference sequence). CDR3 size: 16 residues. V lost 2 bases to trimming and J lost 12 bases; unmatched junction nucleotides: 13.